Listed below are T cell receptor beta chains from one sample, sequenced in a study of cytomegalovirus exposure and HLA in healthy donors. The repertoire was sequenced with immunoSEQ multiplex PCR; TCRdb's copy has only in-frame clones and lacks some. The data contain around 130,000 clones, about 80% of them seen just once; the ten biggest clones take up 1% to 1.5%. The source material was PBMCs. The receptors shown here come from a girl aged 2 to 9 in good health and CMV-seronegative. Both conserved end residues are part of each CDR3. A D gene is named only where the DNA matches it firmly. Size values are once, few and many counts, or a class for expanded clones, and some rows have none.

clone_size d_call j_call v_call cdr3_aa cdr3_nt
. . TRBJ2-1 TRBV4-1 CASSPSTVYNEQFF TGCGCCAGCAGCCCTTCGACTGTTTACAATGAGCAGTTCTTC
. . TRBJ2-2 TRBV27 CASTRTEAGELFF TGTGCCAGCACTAGAACGGAGGCCGGGGAGCTGTTTTTT
. . TRBJ1-2 TRBV30 CAWSDHRLRDYGYTF TGTGCCTGGAGTGATCACAGGCTAAGGGACTATGGCTACACCTTC
. TRBD1 TRBJ2-5 TRBV5-1 CASSTGTGGETQYF TGCGCCAGCAGCACGGGGACAGGGGGAGAGACCCAGTACTTC
. . TRBJ2-7 TRBV7-2 CASSPRASVYEQYF TGTGCCAGCAGCCCCCGGGCTAGCGTATACGAGCAGTACTTC
. TRBD1 TRBJ1-5 TRBV10-3 CATRDRENQPQHF TGTGCCACCAGGGACAGGGAGAATCAGCCCCAGCATTTT
once . TRBJ1-1 TRBV5-1 CASSVTGNTEAFF TGCGCCAGCAGCGTTACAGGGAACACTGAAGCTTTCTTT
. . TRBJ2-3 TRBV27 CATSLVDTQYF TGTGCCACCTCCCTTGTCGATACGCAGTATTTT
. TRBD2 TRBJ2-1 TRBV27 CASSFAGVEQFF TGTGCCAGCAGTTTCGCGGGAGTGGAGCAGTTCTTC
few . TRBJ1-1 TRBV19 CASSAQGWNTEAFF TGTGCCAGTAGTGCCCAGGGATGGAACACTGAAGCTTTCTTT